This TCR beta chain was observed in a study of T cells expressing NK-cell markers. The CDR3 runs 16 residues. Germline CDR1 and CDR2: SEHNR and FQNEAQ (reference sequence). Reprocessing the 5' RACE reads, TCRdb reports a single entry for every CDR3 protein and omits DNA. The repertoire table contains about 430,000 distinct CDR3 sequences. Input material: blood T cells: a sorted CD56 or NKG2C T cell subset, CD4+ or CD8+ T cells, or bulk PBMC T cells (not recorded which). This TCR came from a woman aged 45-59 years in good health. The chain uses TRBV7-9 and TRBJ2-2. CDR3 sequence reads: CASSLGHLLFTGELFF.